The entry below describes one T cell receptor (beta chain). CDR3 length: 15 residues. The germline V gene encodes CDR1 LNHNV and CDR2 YYDKDF (reference sequence). V was trimmed by 6 bases and J by 2 bases, leaving 14 bases between them. Data came from immunoSEQ multiplex PCR; TCRdb stores just in-frame clones and leaves some out. This sample carries hundreds of thousands of clones, approximately 86% of them seen once, and the ten largest clones take roughly 3.1%. This entry comes from a study of blood T cell repertoires in COVID-19. Study details: T cells, B-cell-depleted T cells, or PBMCs provided the cDNA or gDNA that served as material.

The sample comprised peripheral blood. J is TRBJ1-5 and V is TRBV15; D may be TRBD1 (6 bases). The receptor's source is a human donor in a cohort sampled during active COVID-19. CDR3 DNA sequence: TGTGCCACCAGATGGGGGGGCAGGGGCAATCAGCCCCAGCATTTT. Protein sequence: CATRWGGRGNQPQHF.